The 29 T cell receptor beta chains in this list originate from one sample, sequenced in a study of CD4+ T cells in melanoma (dated by TCRdb to between 2020 and 2023). To prepare the library, the immunoSEQ multiplex PCR assay was applied. This is the immuneACCESS table as TCRdb keeps it, with only in-frame sequences that have V and J called. A part of the clones is gone; compared with another copy, unresolved V genes explain less than half, and the rest is unexplained. The sample table contains approximately 9,400 clones; only one count was recorded for approximately 60% of them. The top ten clones comprise approximately 13% of the sample. The specimen sequenced was cells from a culture (not recorded whether cultured in vitro). The receptor set was obtained from a human donor with melanoma.

The CDR3 protein is CASSQEWNRGRDGVYGYTF. CDR3 bases: TGTGCCAGCAGCCAAGAATGGAACAGGGGGCGCGACGGGGTTTATGGCTACACCTTC. The chain uses TRBV4-2 and TRBJ1-2; 9 positions agree with TRBD1. The germline gives CDR1 LGHNA, CDR2 YNFKEQ. V was clipped by 0 bases and J by 5 bases; unmatched bases: 16. This CDR3 is built from 19 residues.

This chain connects TRBV6-1 to TRBJ1-1, with 9 positions matching TRBD1. V gave up 10 bases and J gave up 13 bases; unmatched junction bases: 7. The CDR3 contains 10 residues. CDR1 is MNHNS and CDR2 is SASEGT in the germline V gene. CDR3 residues: CATRDRVDFF. As DNA, the CDR3 is TGTGCCACTAGGGACAGGGTGGATTTCTTT.

This clone was observed a few times. The chain joins TRBV5-4 to TRBJ1-1; the D is unclear. With 10 bases removed from V and 6 bases from J, the gap between germline ends came to 16 bases. The CDR3 extends over 12 amino acids. Germline V gene sequence: CDR1 SGHNT, CDR2 YYREEE (reference sequence). The CDR3 DNA reads as TGTGCCTACACGGCAGCCAGATCTGAAGCTTTCTTT. As protein: CAYTAARSEAFF.

A few counts support this clone. The chain recombines TRBV19 with TRBJ2-7; D not certain. Trimming left V 6 bases short and J 2 bases short, with 11 bases between. The CDR3 extends over 13 amino acids. The germline CDR1 and CDR2 sequences are LNHDA and SQIVND (reference sequence). This CDR3 reads CASSSKWTYEQYF. In DNA form, the CDR3 reads TGTGCCAGTAGCTCGAAATGGACCTACGAGCAGTACTTC.

The chain links TRBV6-1 to TRBJ2-7, with unresolved D. Germline CDR1 reads MNHNS; CDR2 reads SASEGT. Trimming stripped 5 bases from V and 1 base from J, with 6 bases between. This CDR3 spans 12 amino acids. CDR3 sequence reads: CASSTHSYEQYF. The DNA for the CDR3 is TGTGCCAGCAGTACACATTCCTACGAGCAGTACTTC.

The chain employs TRBV7-2 and TRBJ2-5; D unresolved. In germline, CDR1 is SGHTA, CDR2 FQGNSA. V lost 0 bases and J 6 bases, leaving 11 bases between the germline ends. CDR3 length: 14 amino acids. CDR3 sequence reads: CASSLASQMQTQYF. CDR3 sequence (DNA): TGTGCCAGCAGCTTAGCGAGCCAGATGCAGACCCAGTACTTC. Filled out from reference TRBV7-2 and TRBJ2-5, the complete variable domain reads GAGVSQSPSNKVTEKGKDVELRCDPISGHTALYWYRQSLGQGLEFLIYFQGNSAPDKSGLPSDRFSAERTGGSVSTLTIQRTQQEDSAVYLCASSLASQMQTQYFGPGTRLLVL.

The chain joins TRBV30 to TRBJ2-5, with TRBD1 as a possible D gene (5 bases). Germline V lookup: CDR1 GTSNPN, CDR2 SVGIG (reference sequence). The CDR3 spans 14 residues. The V gene lost 3 bases and the J gene lost 0 bases, with 11 bases spanning the gap. The CDR3 nucleotides read TGTGCCTGGAGCCCGACAGTGTACCAAGAGACCCAGTACTTC. Its translation: CAWSPTVYQETQYF.

CDR3 residues: CASSVEGQGLGGVKDTQYF. The CDR3 coding sequence is TGTGCCAGCAGCGTAGAGGGACAGGGTCTAGGCGGCGTGAAAGATACGCAGTATTTT. The chain uses TRBV9 and TRBJ2-3; 9 nucleotides match TRBD1. The CDR3 runs to 19 residues. The trim removed 0 bases at V and 5 bases at J, leaving 16 bases unmatched. Germline values: CDR1 SGDLS, CDR2 YYNGEE.

The rearrangement links TRBV5-6 to TRBJ2-7; D is uncertain. V gave up 4 bases and J gave up 2 bases, with 16 bases separating them. The CDR3 consists of 15 residues. Germline V CDR1 and CDR2: SGHDT, YYEEEE. This CDR3 is CASSKLGSRAYEQYF. CDR3 coding DNA: TGTGCCAGCAGCAAACTGGGTAGCCGGGCCTACGAGCAGTACTTC.

For the CDR3, the DNA is TGCGCCAGCAGCTTGGGATCGAGTTCGAACACCGGGGAGCTGTTTTTT. Encoded protein: CASSLGSSSNTGELFF. V usage is TRBV5-1 and J usage is TRBJ2-2; D remains ambiguous. This CDR3 contains 16 residues. The V end was cut by 0 bases, the J end by 0 bases, with 9 bases between. Looked up from germline, CDR1 is SGHRS and CDR2 is YFSETQ.

This clone was counted between two and nine times. CDR3 sequence: CASSLGGFNTEAFF. The CDR3 DNA is TGCGCCAGCAGCTTGGGCGGGTTCAACACTGAAGCTTTCTTT. The V and J genes are TRBV5-1 and TRBJ1-1; D call uncertain. CDR3 length: 14 amino acids. The V and J ends lost 0 bases and 2 bases respectively, with 8 bases between them. Germline V gene sequence: CDR1 SGHRS, CDR2 YFSETQ.

The chain employs TRBV27 and TRBJ2-3; no reliable D call. CDR3 length equals 13 residues. Trimming shortened V by 3 bases and J by 9 bases, and 13 bases separated the two germline ends. Germline V gene lookup returns CDR1 MNHEY and CDR2 SMNVEV (reference sequence). CDR3 amino acids: CASSFMGKGTQYF. The CDR3 DNA sequence: TGTGCCAGCAGTTTCATGGGGAAAGGCACGCAGTATTTT.

This clone has only one observation. The V call is TRBV4-2, the J call TRBJ2-2, with D unclear. The CDR3 has 15 amino acids. Germline V gives CDR1 LGHNA, CDR2 YNFKEQ. The ends were cut back, 4 bases at V and 3 bases at J, with 12 bases in the middle. Here the CDR3 DNA reads TGTGCCAGCAGCCCCGTGATGAGCGACACCGGGGAGCTGTTTTTT. Its translation: CASSPVMSDTGELFF.

The genes are TRBV6-6 and TRBJ2-3; D is unclear. Germline assignment: CDR1 MNHNY and CDR2 SVGAGI (reference sequence). The ends were cut back, 6 bases at V and 2 bases at J, with 12 bases in the middle. CDR3 length: 14 amino acids. CDR3: CASSLVGFTDTQYF. The CDR3 bases are TGTGCCAGCAGCTTGGTCGGGTTCACAGATACGCAGTATTTT.

This chain joins TRBV6-1 and TRBJ1-2; D gene ambiguous. The V end lost 7 bases, the J end lost 3 bases, and 9 bases lay between the germline ends. Germline V gives CDR1 MNHNS, CDR2 SASEGT. The CDR3 sequence is 12 residues long. CDR3 residues: CASIDRYYGYTF. DNA for the CDR3: TGTGCCAGCATCGACCGCTACTATGGCTACACCTTC.

V usage is TRBV2 and J usage is TRBJ2-3; no clear D gene. Germline CDR1 is SNHLY and CDR2 is FYNNEI. Deletions cut 10 bases from V and 2 bases from J, with 13 bases between. The CDR3 sequence is 13 residues long. CDR3 bases: TGTGCCACCCAACCCCCATTCACAGATACGCAGTATTTT. It translates to CATQPPFTDTQYF.

The chain has TRBV5-4 and TRBJ2-1; 8 bases are shared with TRBD1. Looked up from germline, CDR1 is SGHNT and CDR2 is YYREEE (reference sequence). The CDR3 totals 17 residues. The ends lost 0 bases at V and 8 bases at J; junction bases unmatched: 13. The CDR3 region has the DNA TGTGCCAGCAGCTTGGGGGGGCGGCAGGGGGCTGGGGATGAGCAGTTCTTC. Its translation: CASSLGGRQGAGDEQFF.

The rearrangement joins TRBV11-2 to TRBJ1-1; possible D gene TRBD1, 5 bases. The V gene's germline CDR1 is SGHAT and CDR2 FQNNGV. The CDR3 contains 15 residues. Trimming took 1 base from V and 1 from J, leaving 10 bases between them. Here the CDR3 reads CASSLAPGKNTEAFF. The CDR3, as DNA: TGTGCCAGCAGCTTAGCCCCAGGGAAGAACACTGAAGCTTTCTTT.

This clone has just one count. The chain couples TRBV29-1 to TRBJ1-2; 7 bases fit TRBD1. The CDR3 runs 13 residues. The junction had 9 bases not matched to a gene; V was cut back by 6 bases and J by 5 bases. The germline CDR1 and CDR2 sequences are SQVTM and ANQGSEA. The CDR3 nucleotides read TGCAGCGTCTCGGGAGACAGGGAATATGGCTACACCTTC. This sequence encodes CSVSGDREYGYTF.

This clone was picked up a small number of times. The genes are TRBV19 and TRBJ1-2, with D possibly being TRBD1 (5 bases). Trimming pared 7 bases from V and 1 base from J, leaving 10 bases between. This CDR3 is 13 amino acids long. Germline loops: CDR1 LNHDA, CDR2 SQIVND (reference sequence). Here the CDR3 DNA reads TGTGCCAGTAAACGGGGGGATAACTATGGCTACACCTTC. Protein product: CASKRGDNYGYTF.

The chain recombines TRBV7-9 with TRBJ2-2; TRBD2 aligns across 7 bases. The germline CDR1 and CDR2 sequences are SEHNR and FQNEAQ (reference sequence). The CDR3 totals 17 residues. With V trimmed by 5 bases and J by 2 bases, 11 bases remained unmatched. This chain's CDR3 is CASSRGGASGNTGELFF. DNA for the CDR3: TGTGCCAGCAGCCGAGGTGGGGCTAGCGGAAACACCGGGGAGCTGTTTTTT.

The genes are TRBV18 and TRBJ2-2, with D perhaps TRBD1 or TRBD2 (5 bases each). CDR1 KGHSH and CDR2 LQKENI come from the germline V gene. This CDR3 region has 13 residues. Trimming pared 5 bases from V and 4 bases from J, leaving 8 bases between. In nucleotides, the CDR3 is TGTGCCAGCTCAGCAGGGACCACCGGGGAGCTGTTTTTT. It specifies CASSAGTTGELFF. The whole variable domain, remainder taken from reference TRBV18 and TRBJ2-2, is NAGVMQNPRHLVRRRGQEARLRCSPMKGHSHVYWYRQLPEEGLKFMVYLQKENIIDESGMPKERFSAEFPKEGPSILRIQQVVRGDSAAYFCASSAGTTGELFFGEGSRLTVL.

The chain employs TRBV10-3 and TRBJ2-7; 8 nucleotides agree with TRBD2. The CDR3 extends over 14 amino acids. Trimming at V came to 7 bases and at J to 3 bases, leaving 8 bases not matched to a gene. Germline lookup yields CDR1 ENHRY and CDR2 SYGVKD. The DNA for the CDR3 is TGTGCCATCAAGGACGGGACTAGGGACTACGAGCAGTACTTC. This codes for CAIKDGTRDYEQYF.

The chain recombines TRBV7-3 with TRBJ2-7; D is unresolved. Looked up from germline, CDR1 is SGHTA and CDR2 is FQGTGA. V was cut by 2 bases and J by 5 bases, with 16 bases left in between. The CDR3 is made up of 15 amino acids. The CDR3 region is CASSLSRASADEQYF. The CDR3 DNA reads as TGTGCCAGCAGCTTATCACGGGCTTCGGCGGACGAGCAGTACTTC.

This chain joins TRBV6-6 and TRBJ1-2; the D is unclear. V was pared by 1 base and J by 0 bases, with 9 bases between. In germline, CDR1 is MNHNY, CDR2 SVGAGI (reference sequence). This CDR3 comprises 15 residues. The CDR3 nucleotides are TGTGCCAGCAGTTACTTTACGCAGGCTAACTATGGCTACACCTTC. It specifies CASSYFTQANYGYTF.

The rearrangement links TRBV5-8 to TRBJ2-7; 12 bases map to TRBD2. In germline, CDR1 is SGHTS, CDR2 YDEGEE. With 5 bases clipped from V and 0 bases from J, the junction kept 6 bases outside the gene matches. CDR3 length: 16 residues. The CDR3 DNA is TGTGCCAGCAGGCCCTTACTAGCGGGGGGCTCCTACGAGCAGTACTTC. Amino acid sequence: CASRPLLAGGSYEQYF.

The chain employs TRBV5-4 and TRBJ1-4, with D perhaps matching TRBD1 (6 bases). CDR1 is SGHNT and CDR2 is YYREEE in the germline V gene (reference sequence). The CDR3 loop spans 14 amino acids. Trimming pared 2 bases from V and 1 base from J, leaving 6 bases between. CDR3 protein: CASSLGGTNEKLFF. In DNA, the CDR3 is TGTGCCAGCAGCTTAGGGGGAACTAATGAAAAACTGTTTTTT.

This chain links TRBV11-2 with TRBJ2-3; no firm D call. The CDR3 contains 15 residues. CDR1 and CDR2 from the germline V gene are SGHAT and FQNNGV. Trimming removed 2 bases at V and 2 bases at J, with 11 bases between. The CDR3 spells CASSLRSKSTDTQYF. CDR3 nucleotides: TGTGCCAGCAGCTTAAGATCTAAATCCACAGATACGCAGTATTTT. Looking up the rest from reference TRBV11-2 and TRBJ2-3 gives the full variable domain: EAGVAQSPRYKIIEKRQSVAFWCNPISGHATLYWYQQILGQGPKLLIQFQNNGVVDDSQLPKDRFSAERLKGVDSTLKIQPAKLEDSAVYLCASSLRSKSTDTQYFGPGTRLTVL.

This clone was counted a single time. The J gene is TRBJ2-5, the V gene TRBV10-3; no reliable D call. Germline CDR1 reads ENHRY; CDR2 reads SYGVKD. V was cut by 0 bases and J by 5 bases, with 13 bases left in between. This CDR3 contains 15 residues. CDR3 sequence: CAISESNRLAETQYF. DNA for the CDR3: TGTGCCATCAGTGAGTCTAATAGACTTGCCGAGACCCAGTACTTC.